These 30 T cell receptor beta chains came from one sample sequenced in a study of blood T cell repertoires in COVID-19. Repertoires were generated with immunoSEQ multiplex PCR, while TCRdb's copy carries only in-frame clones and drops some. The sample consists of 220,000 or so clones, approximately 81% of them appearing once. The sample comprised peripheral blood. The source is a woman aged 55-69 years who had recovered from COVID-19.

This clone occurred once. V gene TRBV10-3 combines with J gene TRBJ1-2, with 8 bases fitting TRBD1. V lost 6 bases, J lost 3 bases, and 6 bases stayed unmatched. The CDR3 totals 14 residues. From germline, CDR1 is ENHRY and CDR2 SYGVKD. CDR3 nucleotide sequence: TGTGCCATCAGGAATACGACAGGGGACTATGGCTACACCTTC. Protein product: CAIRNTTGDYGYTF.

Written as DNA, the CDR3 is TGTGCCAGCAGCCCTACGCTATCCTACAATGAGCAGTTCTTC. Its translation: CASSPTLSYNEQFF. V and J are TRBV7-3 and TRBJ2-1, with D unresolved. The V end lost 5 bases, the J end lost 1 base, and 9 bases lay between the germline ends. In germline, CDR1 is SGHTA, CDR2 FQGTGA. This CDR3 comprises 14 residues.

This chain uses TRBV2 with TRBJ2-3; D is possibly TRBD1 (5 bases). The length of the CDR3 is 15 residues. CDR1 is SNHLY, CDR2 FYNNEI, per germline. With 5 bases removed from V and 0 bases from J, the gap between germline ends came to 12 bases. The CDR3 spells CASSKDTFSTDTQYF. The DNA of the CDR3 is TGTGCCAGCAGTAAGGACACCTTTAGCACAGATACGCAGTATTTT.

This sequence joins TRBV6-6 and TRBJ2-7, with D tentatively TRBD1 (5 bases). The CDR3 covers 14 residues. The V gene lost 5 bases and the J gene lost 1 base, with 12 bases spanning the gap. Germline assignment: CDR1 MNHNY and CDR2 SVGAGI (reference sequence). The DNA of the CDR3 is TGTGCCAGCAGTCCCAGCGCAGGGTCCTACGAGCAGTACTTC. It specifies CASSPSAGSYEQYF.

The chain is built from TRBV3-1 (or the pseudogene TRBV3-2) and TRBJ1-5; no definite D call. The V gene's germline CDR1 is LGHDT and CDR2 YNNKEL (reference sequence). There are 14 residues in the CDR3. V lost 1 base, J lost 5 bases, and 9 bases lay in between. CDR3 nucleotide sequence: TGTGCCAGCAGCCAAGGGTTCGGGGATCAGCCCCAGCATTTT. The encoded protein is CASSQGFGDQPQHF.

The chain carries TRBV14 and TRBJ2-7; the D gene is possibly TRBD1 (6 bases). Germline V CDR1 and CDR2: SGHDN, FVKESK. CDR3 length: 13 amino acids. Trimming pared 5 bases from V and 3 bases from J, leaving 11 bases between. The CDR3: CASSRGGYYEQYF. CDR3 coding DNA: TGTGCCAGCAGCAGAGGGGGATACTACGAGCAGTACTTC.

Worth noting for this clone: At the DNA level, this CDR3 is encoded by other sequences in the same sample as well. The chain joins TRBV3-1 (or the pseudogene TRBV3-2) to TRBJ2-2; a possible D gene is TRBD2 (5 bases). The CDR3 runs 13 residues. Germline CDR1 LGHDT, CDR2 YNNKEL (reference sequence). Trimming cost V 1 base and J 6 bases, with 6 bases left between them. The CDR3 DNA is TGTGCCAGCAGCCAAGCGGGGTCCGGGGAGCTGTTTTTT. This codes for CASSQAGSGELFF.

The chain couples TRBV3-1 (or the pseudogene TRBV3-2) to TRBJ1-4; D may be TRBD1 (5 bases). The CDR3 runs to 14 residues. V was cut by 2 bases and J by 7 bases, with 11 bases left in between. Per germline, CDR1 LGHDT and CDR2 YNNKEL (reference sequence). In nucleotides, the CDR3 is TGTGCCAGCAGCCAATCCCCGGGGGGTGAAAAACTGTTTTTT. Its translation: CASSQSPGGEKLFF.

This chain links TRBV7-9 with TRBJ1-2, with 7 positions matching TRBD1. Per the germline V gene, CDR1 is SEHNR and CDR2 is FQNEAQ (reference sequence). The CDR3 spans 12 residues. Germline trimming cut 3 bases from V and 6 bases from J; bases unmatched to any gene: 1. The CDR3 region is CASSLTGNGYTF. CDR3 in DNA: TGTGCCAGCAGCTTGACAGGGAATGGCTACACCTTC.

This clone was seen a few times. V is TRBV7-2 and J is TRBJ2-7; 7 bases agree with TRBD1. Per the germline V gene, CDR1 is SGHTA and CDR2 is FQGNSA. V trimming: 4 bases; J trimming: 5 bases; junction bases outside the gene matches: 8. This CDR3 region has 14 residues. CDR3 sequence: CASSSDRYWDEQYF. The CDR3 nucleotides are TGTGCCAGCAGCTCGGACAGGTACTGGGACGAGCAGTACTTC.

V usage is TRBV3-1 (or the pseudogene TRBV3-2) and J usage is TRBJ1-4; 7 nucleotides align to TRBD1. The CDR3 covers 14 residues. Trimming took 7 bases from V and 5 from J; bases not matched to a gene: 7. Per germline, CDR1 LGHDT and CDR2 YNNKEL (reference sequence). CDR3 sequence (DNA): TGTGCCAGCACCGCACAGGGGTTGAATGAAAAACTGTTTTTT. Encoded protein: CASTAQGLNEKLFF.

The V and J genes are TRBV3-1 (or the pseudogene TRBV3-2) and TRBJ2-2; D perhaps matches TRBD2 (6 bases). There are 16 residues in the CDR3. The germline V gene has CDR1 LGHDT and CDR2 YNNKEL (reference sequence). The V gene lost 1 base and the J gene lost 2 bases, with 11 bases spanning the gap. The CDR3 here is CASSQGGAQNTGELFF. In DNA, the CDR3 is TGTGCCAGCAGCCAAGGCGGGGCGCAAAACACCGGGGAGCTGTTTTTT.

V and J are TRBV7-6 and TRBJ2-1; D might be TRBD2 (7 bases). CDR1 is SGHVS and CDR2 is FNYEAQ in the germline V gene. The germline V and J ends were trimmed by 0 bases and 0 bases, with 9 bases remaining between them. The CDR3 contains 16 residues. The CDR3 DNA reads as TGTGCCAGCAGCTTAGCGGGGGGGCTCTCCTACAATGAGCAGTTCTTC. It codes for CASSLAGGLSYNEQFF.

V usage is TRBV27 and J usage is TRBJ1-1; D is unclear. The V gene's germline CDR1 is MNHEY and CDR2 SMNVEV (reference sequence). V was clipped by 6 bases and J by 5 bases, with 13 bases between them. This CDR3 contains 13 residues. DNA for the CDR3: TGTGCCAGCAGCGATCCGGGTAGAACTGAAGCTTTCTTT. Protein: CASSDPGRTEAFF.

The chain combines TRBV12-3 or TRBV12-4 with TRBJ1-2, with 7 bases identical to TRBD1. With 7 bases clipped from V and 4 bases from J, the junction kept 6 bases outside the gene matches. The CDR3 totals 13 residues. This CDR3 is CASTMTGFYGYTF. In nucleotides, the CDR3 is TGTGCCAGCACTATGACAGGGTTCTATGGCTACACCTTC.

The rearrangement uses TRBV30 and TRBJ2-7; 8 bases align to TRBD2. V lost 0 bases, J lost 5 bases, and 9 bases stayed unmatched. CDR1 is GTSNPN, CDR2 SVGIG, per germline (reference sequence). CDR3 length: 15 amino acids. The CDR3 DNA is TGTGCCTGGAGTGTAGACCTTACGGGGGGGGACGAGCAGTACTTC. Amino acids: CAWSVDLTGGDEQYF.

The J gene is TRBJ1-1, the V gene TRBV2, with 7 bases matching TRBD1. The CDR3 covers 14 residues. The germline V gene encodes CDR1 SNHLY and CDR2 FYNNEI. J was trimmed by 4 bases and V by 7 bases; bases with no gene match: 9. Here the CDR3 DNA reads TGTGCCAGCACACGACAGGGCTTGGCCACTGAAGCTTTCTTT. It codes for CASTRQGLATEAFF.

The sample holds one count of this clone. The V call is TRBV6-4, the J call TRBJ1-2; TRBD1 matches at 8 bases. The CDR3 extends over 15 amino acids. Unmatched junction bases numbered 7, after V lost 3 bases and J lost 4 bases. CDR1 and CDR2 from the germline V gene are MRHNA and SNTAGT. CDR3: CASSERQGSTYGYTF. The DNA of the CDR3 is TGTGCCAGCAGTGAAAGACAGGGGAGTACCTATGGCTACACCTTC.

The gene calls are TRBV12-3 or TRBV12-4 and TRBJ1-6; D gene uncertain. The CDR3 runs 13 residues. Trimming removed 6 bases at V and 7 bases at J, with 10 bases between. CDR3 nucleotides: TGTGCCAGCAGCCGGTCTTCCAATTCACCCCTCCACTTT. Its translation is CASSRSSNSPLHF.

The V gene is TRBV5-5, the J gene TRBJ1-3, with 9 bases fitting TRBD1. Germline V CDR1 and CDR2: SGHKS, YYEKEE (reference sequence). J lost 0 bases, V lost 3 bases, and 1 base had no gene match. The CDR3 has 15 amino acids. The CDR3 spells CASSWGQGSGNTIYF. The CDR3 DNA is TGTGCCAGCAGCTGGGGACAGGGCTCTGGAAACACCATATATTTT.

This chain joins TRBV19 and TRBJ2-7, with D hard to call. Germline V gene lookup returns CDR1 LNHDA and CDR2 SQIVND (reference sequence). V was trimmed by 0 bases and J by 3 bases, leaving 3 bases between them. CDR3 length equals 12 residues. As DNA, the CDR3 is TGTGCCAGTAGTATAGACAACTACGAGCAGTACTTC. Protein sequence: CASSIDNYEQYF.

The genes are TRBV25-1 and TRBJ1-2; D is possibly TRBD1 (5 bases). CDR3 length equals 12 residues. Trimming pared 5 bases from V and 4 bases from J, leaving 8 bases between. CDR1 and CDR2 (germline): MGHDK, SYGVNS. The CDR3 sequence is CASSSRGYGYTF. CDR3 bases: TGTGCCAGCAGTTCAAGGGGCTATGGCTACACCTTC.

The gene calls are TRBV19 and TRBJ1-1; TRBD1 matches at 7 bases. This CDR3 is built from 14 residues. V lost 3 bases and J lost 1; bases outside the gene matches: 2. The V gene's germline CDR1 is LNHDA and CDR2 SQIVND (reference sequence). Written as DNA, the CDR3 is TGTGCCAGTAGTATGGGACAGACGAACACTGAAGCTTTCTTT. Its protein is CASSMGQTNTEAFF.

The chain uses TRBV20-1 and TRBJ1-2, with D perhaps matching TRBD1 (5 bases). The CDR3 is made up of 11 amino acids. V was cut by 5 bases and J by 4 bases, with 8 bases left in between. CDR1 and CDR2 from the germline V gene are DFQATT and SNEGSKA (reference sequence). The CDR3 spells CSADSPYGYTF. The DNA of the CDR3 is TGCAGTGCTGACAGCCCCTATGGCTACACCTTC.

The rearrangement uses TRBV2 and TRBJ1-2; 8 positions agree with TRBD1. Germline V gives CDR1 SNHLY, CDR2 FYNNEI. The junction had 14 bases not matched to a gene; V was cut back by 9 bases and J by 8 bases. There are 14 residues in the CDR3. DNA for the CDR3: TGTGCCAGTAGACAGGGGCCCTCTTTAGGGGGCTACACCTTC. The encoded protein is CASRQGPSLGGYTF. Full variable domain (remainder filled in from reference TRBV2 and TRBJ1-2): EPEVTQTPSHQVTQMGQEVILRCVPISNHLYFYWYRQILGQKVEFLVSFYNNEISEKSEIFDDQFSVERPDGSNFTLKIRSTKLEDSAMYFCASRQGPSLGGYTFGSGTRLTVV.

This chain joins TRBV7-9 and TRBJ1-5; 8 bases agree with TRBD1. Germline assignment: CDR1 SEHNR and CDR2 FQNEAQ (reference sequence). The CDR3 is made up of 16 amino acids. Germline trimming cut 1 base from V and 3 bases from J; bases unmatched to any gene: 5. CDR3 DNA: TGTGCCAGCAGCTTAGAAACAGGGGGGTTCAATCAGCCCCAGCATTTT. Amino acid sequence: CASSLETGGFNQPQHF.

The rearrangement joins TRBV3-1 (or the pseudogene TRBV3-2) to TRBJ2-3; 12 bases are shared with TRBD2. V shed 4 bases and J 7 bases; nucleotides not matched to a gene: 12. Germline V gene sequence: CDR1 LGHDT, CDR2 YNNKEL (reference sequence). The CDR3 runs to 17 residues. The CDR3 nucleotides are TGTGCCAGCAGCCCCCCGCCTAGCGGGGGGGTTGGATATACGCAGTATTTT. It encodes CASSPPPSGGVGYTQYF.

This rearrangement joins TRBV5-4 to TRBJ2-5, with TRBD2 matching over 7 bases. The CDR3 spans 15 residues. With 0 bases clipped from V and 5 bases from J, the junction kept 7 bases outside the gene matches. In germline, CDR1 is SGHNT, CDR2 YYREEE (reference sequence). The CDR3 sequence: CASSLGGAGSETQYF. The CDR3 DNA sequence: TGTGCCAGCAGCTTGGGGGGAGCGGGGTCGGAGACCCAGTACTTC. Complete variable domain (other parts from reference TRBV5-4 and TRBJ2-5): ETGVTQSPTHLIKTRGQQVTLRCSSQSGHNTVSWYQQALGQGPQFIFQYYREEENGRGNFPPRFSGLQFPNYSSELNVNALELDDSALYLCASSLGGAGSETQYFGPGTRLLVL.

The chain couples TRBV5-1 to TRBJ1-1; a weak D match, TRBD1 (5 bases). With 4 bases removed from V and 6 bases from J, the gap between germline ends came to 13 bases. The CDR3 contains 13 residues. The germline V gene has CDR1 SGHRS and CDR2 YFSETQ. The CDR3 DNA is TGCGCCAGCAGCAGAACGGAAGGGGCTGAAGCTTTCTTT. This codes for CASSRTEGAEAFF.

This chain uses TRBV11-2 with TRBJ2-5; 12 bases align to TRBD2. Germline V gene lookup returns CDR1 SGHAT and CDR2 FQNNGV. The CDR3 spans 16 residues. The V and J ends lost 1 base and 4 bases, in that order; junction bases with no gene match: 4. The CDR3 DNA reads as TGTGCCAGCAGCTTAGCTAGCGGGGGGGCCAGAGAGACCCAGTACTTC. Its translation is CASSLASGGARETQYF.